This T cell receptor (beta chain) was sequenced for a study of cytomegalovirus exposure and HLA in healthy donors. Study results and limitations: Some public TCRs appeared in many individuals, while most sequences were rare. Later, TCR association rates were found to vary by HLA locus, highest for DRB1 and lowest for HLA-C. Researchers left out some V segments, among them TRBV6-2 and TRBV6-3, as indistinguishable.

Amplification used 60 Vbeta primers and 13 Jbeta primers. Data came from immunoSEQ multiplex PCR; TCRdb stores just in-frame clones and leaves some out. This table holds about 180,000 clones, 65% to 85% found once. Donors were nominally healthy when sampled, though unrecorded immune exposures were likely. The germline V gene encodes CDR1 LNHNV and CDR2 YYDKDF (reference sequence). The CDR3 contains 13 residues. Trimming took 4 bases from V and 5 from J, leaving 12 bases between them. Points on this clone: What it binds is not known.

This TCR was recovered from a girl between 10 and 17 years old in good health and CMV-seropositive. The source material was PBMCs. The rearrangement joins TRBV15 to TRBJ2-7, with no clear D. This CDR3 reads CATSMTRKDEQYF. CDR3 bases: TGTGCCACCAGCATGACACGGAAAGACGAGCAGTACTTC.